This TCR beta chain was recovered during a study of T-cell memory formation after mild COVID-19 (dated by TCRdb to the early 2020s). Describing the broader study: TCR sequence clusters from the two donors were found to be largely donor specific. In two donors, T-cell clones that expanded and contracted after mild COVID-19 were followed by sequencing TCRalpha and TCRbeta repertoires longitudinally. Two young, previously healthy adult volunteers made up the cohort, one male and one female.

CDR1 and CDR2 are read off the germline V gene as SGHVS and FNYEAQ. V is trimmed back by 0 bases and J by 14 bases, and the junction contains 5 bases that no gene match accounts for. The CDR3 holds 13 amino acids from the cysteine to the phenylalanine. Of the read, only the CDR3 DNA is kept; its 39 bases are in frame from base 1. The research as a whole found: The study included only a couple of mild cases, and larger cohorts that include severe cases with pre-infection samples were judged to be necessary. Contracting CD4+ clones were located mainly in the CM and EM memory subsets, whereas CD8+ clones were found to be enriched in EMRA. Whether the second-wave clones peaking on day 37 were SARS-CoV-2 specific was not confirmed. The detection of some responding clones in pre-infection memory suggests that pre-existing cross-reactive memory T cells joined the SARS-CoV-2 response. From day 15 to 85, contracting clones showed balanced CD4/CD8 phenotypes, whereas a second wave of clones that expanded from day 15 to 37 leaned towards CD4+.

This clonotype was seen a few times. There is no known antigen for this receptor. Base qualities are missing; no much larger clone stands one base away. The sample was run on an Illumina NovaSeq 6000. TCRalpha and TCRbeta cDNA libraries were constructed by 5'RACE with constant-segment primers, with sample barcodes and unique molecular identifiers being introduced. Trizol reagent was used to extract RNA from every sample. Library amplification was performed in two PCR steps, and a second sample barcode and Illumina TruSeq adapters were introduced in the second step. Libraries were sequenced on an Illumina NovaSeq with 2 x 150 bp paired-end reads. The paper's processing steps were these. Reads were demultiplexed and collapsed into UMI-guided consensus sequences with migec v1.2.7. Using mixcr v2.1.11, UMI consensuses were aligned to TRA and TRB V and J templates and then assembled into clonotypes. A clonotype was counted as expanded or contracted only if both edgeR and NoisET called the change significant, with noise models trained on biological replicates. For edgeR calls, the cutoffs were a false discovery rate-adjusted p below 0.01 and a log2 fold-change threshold of 1. As an exploratory analysis of dynamics, max-normalized trajectories of the 1000 most abundant clonotypes were examined with PCA combined with hierarchical clustering. Separately sequenced CD4+ and CD8+ repertoires were used to assign the CD4 or CD8 phenotype of responding clones. The public reads were reanalyzed by TCRdb: fastp trimming at Q25, MiXCR alignment, in-frame beta chains only. Every entry covers one CDR3 protein and lists the most common genes and DNA from its rows. TCRdb assigned the V and J calls; the authors' analysis was not used. The sample table shows some 340,000 distinct CDR3 sequences, and over 10% are seen once. Jointly, the top ten make up over 20% of the sample.

Ficoll-Paque density gradient centrifugation was used to isolate PBMCs. This TCR derives from a man in his late teens or twenties who had mild COVID-19 (a few samples of this study predate the infection). The sample titles of this study are shuffled in the database, so cell type and time point are left out; the donor was told from shared clones. The chain joins TRBV7-6 to TRBJ2-1; 9 bases in the junction line up with TRBD2. The sample was PBMCs or a T cell subset sorted from them (not recorded which). The CDR3 protein sequence reads: CASSLAAGGWEFF. The sequence in DNA is TGTGCCAGCAGCTTAGCAGCGGGGGGTTGGGAGTTCTTC.